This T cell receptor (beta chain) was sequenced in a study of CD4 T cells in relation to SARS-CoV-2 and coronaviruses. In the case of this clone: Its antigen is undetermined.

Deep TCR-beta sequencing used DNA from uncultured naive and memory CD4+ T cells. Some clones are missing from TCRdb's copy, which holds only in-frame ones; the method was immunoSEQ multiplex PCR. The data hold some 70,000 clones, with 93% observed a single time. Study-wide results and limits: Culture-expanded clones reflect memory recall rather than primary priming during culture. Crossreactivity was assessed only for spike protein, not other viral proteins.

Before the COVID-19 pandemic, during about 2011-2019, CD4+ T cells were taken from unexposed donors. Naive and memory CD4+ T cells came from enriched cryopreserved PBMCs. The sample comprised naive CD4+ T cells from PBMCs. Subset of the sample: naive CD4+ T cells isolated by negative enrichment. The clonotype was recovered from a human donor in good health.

The DNA for the CDR3 is TGCAGTGCTAGTGTATCCGGGACTAGCGGGACCCAGTACTTC. It translates to CSASVSGTSGTQYF. The rearrangement uses TRBV20-1 and TRBJ2-5; 11 nucleotides agree with TRBD2. In germline, CDR1 is DFQATT, CDR2 SNEGSKA (reference sequence). The trim removed 3 bases at V and 7 bases at J, leaving 7 bases unmatched. The CDR3 contains 14 residues.